The 21 T cell receptor beta chains presented below share a single source sample, sequenced in a study of a mutant IDH1 vaccine in newly diagnosed glioma. Their antigens are not known. TCRdb keeps only in-frame clones here, not all; method: immunoSEQ multiplex PCR. The data hold approximately 62,000 clones, with around 84% observed a single time. Time point: week 23, last vaccination. Topical imiquimod accompanied each vaccine dose, which consisted of 300 ug of mutant IDH1 20-mer peptide. The sequencing used PBMCs, collected from a glioma patient whose treatment included an IDH1 peptide vaccine. The receptor source for this set is a man younger than 45 with glioma.

This clone was detected a few times. The chain links TRBV6-1 to TRBJ1-2, with a tentative D call TRBD1 (6 bases). Trimming cost V 4 bases and J 0 bases, with 12 bases left between them. CDR1 is MNHNS, CDR2 SASEGT, per germline. The CDR3 spans 15 residues. CDR3 sequence reads: CASSGHRTANYGYTF. In DNA, the CDR3 is TGTGCCAGCAGTGGTCACCGGACAGCTAACTATGGCTACACCTTC.

The J gene is TRBJ2-7, the V gene TRBV6-1, with D unclear. Germline V gene sequence: CDR1 MNHNS, CDR2 SASEGT. Trimming cost V 7 bases and J 6 bases, with 10 bases left between them. The CDR3 contains 11 residues. The CDR3 sequence: CASKLLSEQYF. The CDR3 DNA is TGTGCCAGCAAGCTCCTGTCCGAGCAGTACTTC.

The chain combines TRBV9 with TRBJ1-1; 7 positions match TRBD1. This CDR3 contains 17 residues. Germline values: CDR1 SGDLS, CDR2 YYNGEE. V dropped 0 bases and J dropped 0; count of bases not matched to a gene: 8. The chain's CDR3 is CASSVEGGTEMNTEAFF. DNA of the CDR3: TGTGCCAGCAGCGTAGAGGGGGGGACAGAAATGAACACTGAAGCTTTCTTT.

This chain connects TRBV10-1 to TRBJ1-1; 8 bases fit TRBD1. The V segment lost 3 bases and the J segment 4 bases; nucleotides outside the gene matches: 10. The CDR3 is made up of 16 amino acids. Per the germline V gene, CDR1 is WNHNN and CDR2 is SYGVQD (reference sequence). CDR3 in amino acids: CASSDPRTGSGTEAFF. DNA of the CDR3: TGCGCCAGCAGTGATCCCCGGACAGGGTCGGGCACTGAAGCTTTCTTT.

The genes are TRBV19 and TRBJ1-2, with unresolved D. This CDR3 region has 12 residues. Looked up from germline, CDR1 is LNHDA and CDR2 is SQIVND (reference sequence). V dropped 6 bases and J dropped 8 bases, with 13 bases sitting between them. The CDR3 sequence is CASRDRLWGYTF. The CDR3 DNA reads TGTGCCAGTAGAGACCGACTCTGGGGCTACACCTTC.

The genes are TRBV15 and TRBJ1-2; TRBD1 aligns across 8 bases. The germline V gene encodes CDR1 LNHNV and CDR2 YYDKDF (reference sequence). The CDR3 sequence is 14 residues long. The V segment lost 5 bases and the J segment 2 bases; nucleotides outside the gene matches: 4. The CDR3 DNA sequence: TGTGCCACCAGCGACAGGGGCTGGAACTATGGCTACACCTTC. It codes for CATSDRGWNYGYTF.

This clone was seen more than once but under ten times. The chain has TRBV18 and TRBJ1-1, with TRBD1 matching over 9 bases. This CDR3 region has 14 residues. The V gene end was trimmed by 2 bases and the J gene end by 7 bases; junction bases not matched to a gene: 5. The germline V gene encodes CDR1 KGHSH and CDR2 LQKENI. CDR3 region: CASSPGTGPGEAFF. For the CDR3, the DNA is TGTGCCAGCTCACCAGGGACAGGGCCGGGTGAAGCTTTCTTT.

The V call is TRBV11-2, the J call TRBJ2-4, with no clear D. CDR1 SGHAT and CDR2 FQNNGV come from the germline V gene. The V and J ends lost 1 base and 0 bases respectively, with 16 bases between them. This CDR3 is 18 amino acids long. CDR3 nucleotides: TGTGCCAGCAGCTTAGTTTATGGCGGCAGATTAGCCAAAAACATTCAGTACTTC. Encoded protein: CASSLVYGGRLAKNIQYF.

V is TRBV6-5 and J is TRBJ1-2, with D perhaps matching TRBD1 (6 bases). CDR3 length equals 14 residues. Trimming removed 2 bases from V and 3 bases from J, with 10 bases in between. Germline values: CDR1 MNHEY, CDR2 SVGAGI. CDR3 DNA sequence: TGTGCCAGCAGTTACGGGGGGGGCCACTATGGCTACACCTTC. Translating gives CASSYGGGHYGYTF.

This chain links TRBV6-6 with TRBJ1-3; no definite D call. The CDR3 covers 14 residues. CDR1 MNHNY and CDR2 SVGAGI come from the germline V gene (reference sequence). V shed 7 bases and J shed 1 base, with 11 bases lying between them. The CDR3, as DNA: TGTGCCAGCATCTTAGGAGGTTCTGGAAACACCATATATTTT. It encodes CASILGGSGNTIYF.

The V and J genes are TRBV5-1 and TRBJ1-1, with a weak D call TRBD1 (5 bases). The CDR3 length is 14 residues. CDR1 SGHRS and CDR2 YFSETQ come from the germline V gene. V lost 0 bases to trimming and J lost 7 bases, with 13 bases between them. The CDR3 sequence is CASSLAGAGGEAFF. DNA for the CDR3: TGCGCCAGCAGCTTGGCCGGGGCGGGTGGTGAAGCTTTCTTT.

The chain has TRBV12-5 and TRBJ1-2; unclear D gene. Germline loops: CDR1 LGHNT, CDR2 FRNRAP. The CDR3 runs to 15 residues. Trimming cost V 5 bases and J 4 bases, with 17 bases left between them. For the CDR3, the DNA is TGTGCTAGTGGTGGGGTGGCGGAGGGCCTCTATGGCTACACCTTC. Amino acids: CASGGVAEGLYGYTF.

The rearrangement joins TRBV5-1 to TRBJ2-5, with 11 bases fitting TRBD2. The CDR3 runs to 16 residues. V dropped 4 bases and J dropped 1; count of bases not matched to a gene: 6. In germline, CDR1 is SGHRS, CDR2 YFSETQ. CDR3 nucleotide sequence: TGCGCCAGCAGCCCCCTAGCGGGGGGCATCCAAGAGACCCAGTACTTC. The encoded protein is CASSPLAGGIQETQYF.

CDR3 coding DNA: TGCGCCAGCAGCTGGTCTCCGGGACGGTTAGAAGAGACCCAGTACTTC. Protein product: CASSWSPGRLEETQYF. The chain employs TRBV5-1 and TRBJ2-5; perhaps D is TRBD1 or TRBD2 (5 bases each). Germline CDR1 reads SGHRS; CDR2 reads YFSETQ. The germline V and J ends were trimmed by 3 bases and 3 bases, with 18 bases remaining between them. The CDR3 has 16 residues.

This clone came up a few times. Here the CDR3 reads CASSEREFNTIYF. The CDR3 region has the DNA TGTGCCAGCAGTGAAAGGGAATTTAACACCATATATTTT. This sequence joins TRBV6-1 and TRBJ1-3; D not resolved. V lost 2 bases to trimming and J lost 7 bases, with 9 bases between them. Germline values: CDR1 MNHNS, CDR2 SASEGT. There are 13 residues in the CDR3.

The J gene is TRBJ2-5, the V gene TRBV2; 11 bases match TRBD2. Per the germline V gene, CDR1 is SNHLY and CDR2 is FYNNEI. Trimming took 4 bases from V and 7 from J; bases not matched to a gene: 8. CDR3 length equals 15 residues. The CDR3 DNA is TGTGCCAGCAGTGGACTAGCGGGGACCCAGCGGACCCAGTACTTC. It is translated as CASSGLAGTQRTQYF.

V and J are TRBV11-2 and TRBJ1-1, with D uncertain. The germline CDR1 and CDR2 sequences are SGHAT and FQNNGV. This CDR3 comprises 12 residues. Trimming shortened V by 6 bases and J by 10 bases, and 15 bases separated the two germline ends. The CDR3 nucleotides are TGTGCCAGCAGTATTGGGCCTCGCGGAGCTTTCTTT. Protein product: CASSIGPRGAFF.

The chain recombines TRBV5-1 with TRBJ2-2; TRBD1 aligns across 9 bases. CDR1 and CDR2 (germline): SGHRS, YFSETQ. The J segment lost 4 bases and the V segment lost 8 bases, leaving 9 bases of the junction unmatched. This CDR3 contains 15 residues. The DNA for the CDR3 is TGCGCCAGTCAAGCGACAGGGGGTAGCACCGGGGAGCTGTTTTTT. Its translation is CASQATGGSTGELFF. The complete variable domain, with remaining parts taken from reference TRBV5-1 and TRBJ2-2, reads KAGVTQTPRYLIKTRGQQVTLSCSPISGHRSVSWYQQTPGQGLQFLFEYFSETQRNKGNFPGRFSGRQFSNSRSEMNVSTLELGDSALYLCASQATGGSTGELFFGEGSRLTVL.

The count of this clone is one. This chain links TRBV6-1 with TRBJ1-2; D ambiguous. V lost 8 bases and J 4 bases, leaving 11 bases between the germline ends. The CDR3 loop spans 12 amino acids. Germline CDR1 is MNHNS and CDR2 is SASEGT. In DNA, the CDR3 is TGTGCCAGCCCCCGGGCCCTCTATGGCTACACCTTC. Its protein product is CASPRALYGYTF.

The gene calls are TRBV7-9 and TRBJ2-6; D is undetermined. In germline, CDR1 is SEHNR, CDR2 FQNEAQ (reference sequence). This CDR3 region has 19 residues. V lost 5 bases to trimming and J lost 0 bases, with 20 bases between them. Here the CDR3 DNA reads TGTGCCAGCAGCCGAGGACGAGAATTACTTCTCTCTGGGGCCAACGTCCTGACTTTC. Protein product: CASSRGRELLLSGANVLTF.

This clone was recorded once. The chain employs TRBV20-1 and TRBJ2-7, with D possibly being TRBD2 (6 bases). Deletions cut 4 bases from V and 7 bases from J, with 11 bases between. The germline gives CDR1 DFQATT, CDR2 SNEGSKA (reference sequence). This CDR3 has 11 amino acids. The CDR3 loop is CSAIPRGEQYF. CDR3 nucleotide sequence: TGCAGTGCTATCCCCCGGGGGGAGCAGTACTTC.